These T cell receptor beta chains were read from a single sample in a study of T cell repertoires in cytomegalovirus infection. Antigens for these TCRs are unknown. TCRdb called the reads again in MiXCR, with one record for every CDR3 protein. The sample has about 220,000 distinct CDR3 sequences; around two fifths are singletons. Here the sequenced sample was CD8+ T cells from cultured PBMCs, taken from culture after CMV antigen stimulation. These receptor sequences come from a human donor in good health (CMV status not recorded). Some clones in this sample may be carry-over from other donors' samples. The conserved cysteine and the conserved F or W are not part of the CDR3 here. Each record gives: V gene, J gene, CDR3 protein.

v_call: TRBV7-7; j_call: TRBJ1-6; cdr3_aa: ASSLLGQRSYNSPLH
v_call: TRBV20-1; j_call: TRBJ2-5; cdr3_aa: SASEEGLPGETQY
v_call: TRBV7-9; j_call: TRBJ1-4; cdr3_aa: ASRGGAPETNEKLF
v_call: TRBV6-1; j_call: TRBJ2-1; cdr3_aa: ASTPSNEQF
v_call: TRBV10-3; j_call: TRBJ2-3; cdr3_aa: AISGHTNSTDTQY
v_call: TRBV29-1; j_call: TRBJ2-1; cdr3_aa: SVAGLARYNEQF
v_call: TRBV12-3/TRBV12-4; j_call: TRBJ1-3; cdr3_aa: AANRDSGNTIY
v_call: TRBV10-3; j_call: TRBJ2-7; cdr3_aa: AIKRDREIGEQY
v_call: TRBV6-8; j_call: TRBJ1-6; cdr3_aa: ASSYSPVDSPLH
v_call: TRBV4-1; j_call: TRBJ2-7; cdr3_aa: ASSQGGGLYEQY
v_call: TRBV27; j_call: TRBJ1-2; cdr3_aa: ASSFNGGYT
v_call: TRBV7-2; j_call: TRBJ1-1; cdr3_aa: ANSLRATEAF
v_call: TRBV6-5; j_call: TRBJ1-4; cdr3_aa: ASSYRTATNEKLF
v_call: TRBV7-6; j_call: TRBJ2-2; cdr3_aa: ASSLDSGGFTGELF
v_call: TRBV27; j_call: TRBJ2-7; cdr3_aa: ASSLSGSTYEQY